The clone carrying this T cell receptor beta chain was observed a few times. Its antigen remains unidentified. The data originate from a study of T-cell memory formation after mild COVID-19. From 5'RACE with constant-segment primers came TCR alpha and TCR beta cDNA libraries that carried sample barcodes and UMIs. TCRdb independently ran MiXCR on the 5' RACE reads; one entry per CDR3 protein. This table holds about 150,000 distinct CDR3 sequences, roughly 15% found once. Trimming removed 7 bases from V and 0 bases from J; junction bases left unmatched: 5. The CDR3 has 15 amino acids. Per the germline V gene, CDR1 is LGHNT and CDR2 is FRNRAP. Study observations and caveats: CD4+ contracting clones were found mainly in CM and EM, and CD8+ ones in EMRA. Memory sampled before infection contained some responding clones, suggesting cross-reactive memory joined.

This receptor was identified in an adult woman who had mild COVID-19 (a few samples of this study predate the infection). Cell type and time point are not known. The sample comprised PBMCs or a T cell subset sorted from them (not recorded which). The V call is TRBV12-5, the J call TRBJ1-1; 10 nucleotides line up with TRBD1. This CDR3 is CASARQGAMNTEAFF. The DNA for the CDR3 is TGTGCTAGTGCCCGACAGGGGGCTATGAACACTGAAGCTTTCTTT.